This T cell receptor beta chain was sequenced during a study of T cell responses to AZD1222 COVID-19 vaccine. Study-wide results and caveats: Mapped onto spike, vaccine-associated CD4 TCRs spanned it and were dominant at 160-218 and 743-854. Repertoire samples came only from after the peak T cell response. Among AZD1222 vaccinees, only six or seven were seropositive at baseline. Possibly, clonal diversity was underestimated; donors were largely white British and included more females.

Clones were sequenced by immunoSEQ multiplex PCR, and TCRdb holds only the in-frame ones, with some missing. The sample shows about 140,000 clones, more than 85% of them seen only once. Regarding this clone: What it binds is not known.

The germline V and J ends were trimmed by 6 bases and 0 bases, with 10 bases remaining between them. The CDR3 contains 14 residues. Germline V gene data show CDR1 as MNHEY and CDR2 as SVGAGI. This sequence was found in an adult in good health. Here the sequenced sample was peripheral blood, taken on day 0 of MenACWY control vaccination. This sequence joins TRBV6-5 and TRBJ2-3; no clear D. DNA for the CDR3: TGTGCCAGCAGCCCCACTTTAAGCACAGATACGCAGTATTTT. Its translation: CASSPTLSTDTQYF.